This TCR beta chain stems from a study of early T cells in non-severe SARS-CoV-2 infection. The overall study: Sequenced material consisted of bulk RNA (from unsorted whole blood), and chains were unpaired.

Unique molecular identifiers (one per individual cDNA molecule) were attached. Using its own MiXCR run on the 5' RACE reads, TCRdb lists one record per CDR3 protein. The sample carries almost 30,000 distinct CDR3 sequences, approximately 6% recorded once. Germline V gene lookup returns CDR1 LNHNV and CDR2 YYDKDF (reference sequence). The J segment lost 1 base and the V segment lost 0 bases, leaving 5 bases of the junction unmatched. The CDR3 extends over 17 amino acids. The sequence was collected from an adult who was a healthcare worker with PCR-confirmed SARS-CoV-2 infection or an uninfected control (not recorded which). This sequence joins TRBV15 and TRBJ2-3, with 9 positions matching TRBD1. Sequencing used whole blood. The chain's CDR3 is CATSRDSRTGGTDTQYF. The CDR3 nucleotides are TGTGCCACCAGCAGAGACTCCCGGACAGGGGGCACAGATACGCAGTATTTT. The full variable domain, in which reference TRBV15 and TRBJ2-3 provide the parts outside the CDR3, is DAMVIQNPRYQVTQFGKPVTLSCSQTLNHNVMYWYQQKSSQAPKLLFHYYDKDFNNEADTPDNFQSRRPNTSFCFLDIRSPGLGDTAMYLCATSRDSRTGGTDTQYFGPGTRLTVL.